One sample yielded the 11 T cell receptor beta chains listed below, sequenced in a study of blood T cell repertoires in COVID-19. Assay: immunoSEQ multiplex PCR; the TCRdb copy retains only in-frame clones and omits some. The sample lists about 100,000 clones, roughly 80% seen once, with more than 4.5% in the top ten. Sequenced: peripheral blood. The receptor set was obtained from a man aged 55-75 years with acute or convalescent COVID-19.

The CDR3 spells CASIPGGANYGYTF. In nucleotides, the CDR3 is TGTGCCAGCATCCCGGGGGGGGCTAACTATGGCTACACCTTC. V gene TRBV5-4 combines with J gene TRBJ1-2, with D perhaps TRBD1 (5 bases). CDR3 size: 14 residues. V lost 6 bases and J 0 bases, leaving 12 bases between the germline ends. The germline gives CDR1 SGHNT, CDR2 YYREEE (reference sequence).

This rearrangement joins TRBV5-5 to TRBJ2-3, with a tentative D call TRBD1 (5 bases). Looked up from germline, CDR1 is SGHKS and CDR2 is YYEKEE (reference sequence). The V end was cut by 0 bases, the J end by 3 bases, with 8 bases between. The CDR3 length is 14 residues. CDR3 amino acids: CASSLGQLTDTQYF. The DNA for the CDR3 is TGTGCCAGCAGCTTGGGACAGCTAACAGATACGCAGTATTTT. Variable domain in full (rest from reference TRBV5-5 and TRBJ2-3): DAGVTQSPTHLIKTRGQQVTLRCSPISGHKSVSWYQQVLGQGPQFIFQYYEKEERGRGNFPDRFSARQFPNYSSELNVNALLLGDSALYLCASSLGQLTDTQYFGPGTRLTVL.

The J gene is TRBJ1-4, the V gene TRBV12-2; TRBD1 is taken as the D call from the table, unchecked against the DNA. TRBV12-2 is a listed pseudogene. The CDR3 is 13 residues long. This chain's CDR3 is CASRSRQGEKLFF. In DNA form, the CDR3 reads TGTGCAAGTCGCTCCCGCCAGGGTGAAAAACTGTTTTTT.

The chain is built from TRBV5-5 and TRBJ1-1; 7 bases are a match to TRBD1. The CDR3 is made up of 18 amino acids. The ends lost 0 bases at V and 3 bases at J; junction bases unmatched: 14. Germline V gene data show CDR1 as SGHKS and CDR2 as YYEKEE (reference sequence). The CDR3 nucleotides are TGTGCCAGCAGCTTGGGATTGGAACAGGGGCTATTGGACACTGAAGCTTTCTTT. Protein: CASSLGLEQGLLDTEAFF.

V is TRBV29-1 and J is TRBJ2-5, with TRBD2 identical over 14 bases. V lost 3 bases to trimming and J lost 7 bases; unmatched junction nucleotides: 7. Germline lookup yields CDR1 SQVTM and CDR2 ANQGSEA. This CDR3 spans 15 amino acids. CDR3 sequence (DNA): TGCAGCGTTGAGACCGGGACTAGCGGGGGCCGGACCCAGTACTTC. Protein: CSVETGTSGGRTQYF.

This clone has just a few counts. V is TRBV19 and J is TRBJ1-2, with D unresolved. Trimming took off 6 bases at V and 2 bases at J, with 13 bases between the two ends. CDR1 and CDR2 (germline): LNHDA, SQIVND (reference sequence). This CDR3 has 14 amino acids. The CDR3, as DNA: TGTGCCAGTAGCCCCGAGCGACTCAACTATGGCTACACCTTC. Translation: CASSPERLNYGYTF. Filled out from reference TRBV19 and TRBJ1-2, the complete variable domain reads DGGITQSPKYLFRKEGQNVTLSCEQNLNHDAMYWYRQDPGQGLRLIYYSQIVNDFQKGDIAEGYSVSREKKESFPLTVTSAQKNPTAFYLCASSPERLNYGYTFGSGTRLTVV.

The chain uses TRBV7-8 and TRBJ1-5, with 7 bases matching TRBD1. V shed 5 bases, J shed 0 bases, and the junction held 4 bases outside the gene matches. Per germline, CDR1 SGHVS and CDR2 FQNEAQ. The CDR3 is 15 residues long. CDR3 sequence: CASSQDRISNQPQHF. The CDR3 nucleotides read TGTGCCAGCAGCCAGGACAGGATTAGCAATCAGCCCCAGCATTTT.

This clone is a singleton in its sample. The genes are TRBV6-5 and TRBJ1-6; the match to TRBD1 covers 8 bases. Germline lookup yields CDR1 MNHEY and CDR2 SVGAGI. The V segment lost 6 bases and the J segment 2 bases; nucleotides outside the gene matches: 3. The CDR3 is 15 amino acids. CDR3 sequence (DNA): TGTGCCAGCAGCGCAGGGGGCCCCTATAATTCACCCCTCCACTTT. This codes for CASSAGGPYNSPLHF.

J is TRBJ1-2 and V is TRBV6-5; 10 nucleotides align to TRBD1. Germline V lookup: CDR1 MNHEY, CDR2 SVGAGI. The CDR3 is 14 amino acids. The junction had 4 bases not matched to a gene; V was cut back by 1 base and J by 8 bases. The CDR3 DNA reads as TGTGCCAGCAGTTACTTGGGACAGGGGTTCGGCTACACCTTC. Translating gives CASSYLGQGFGYTF.

This clone was observed a single time. The chain carries TRBV3-1 (or the pseudogene TRBV3-2) and TRBJ1-1; D gene uncertain. CDR1 and CDR2 from the germline V gene are LGHDT and YNNKEL (reference sequence). V lost 1 base, J lost 1 base, and 7 bases lay in between. CDR3 size: 14 residues. The CDR3 loop reads CASSQGTANTEAFF. Here the CDR3 DNA reads TGTGCCAGCAGCCAAGGTACAGCGAACACTGAAGCTTTCTTT.

V is TRBV10-1 and J is TRBJ2-1; D remains ambiguous. Trimming cost V 0 bases and J 6 bases, with 15 bases left between them. CDR1 and CDR2 from the germline V gene are WNHNN and SYGVQD (reference sequence). This CDR3 is 16 amino acids long. The CDR3 DNA sequence: TGCGCCAGCAGTGAGTCGGATAGCCGATCCGCCAATGAGCAGTTCTTC. It yields the protein CASSESDSRSANEQFF.